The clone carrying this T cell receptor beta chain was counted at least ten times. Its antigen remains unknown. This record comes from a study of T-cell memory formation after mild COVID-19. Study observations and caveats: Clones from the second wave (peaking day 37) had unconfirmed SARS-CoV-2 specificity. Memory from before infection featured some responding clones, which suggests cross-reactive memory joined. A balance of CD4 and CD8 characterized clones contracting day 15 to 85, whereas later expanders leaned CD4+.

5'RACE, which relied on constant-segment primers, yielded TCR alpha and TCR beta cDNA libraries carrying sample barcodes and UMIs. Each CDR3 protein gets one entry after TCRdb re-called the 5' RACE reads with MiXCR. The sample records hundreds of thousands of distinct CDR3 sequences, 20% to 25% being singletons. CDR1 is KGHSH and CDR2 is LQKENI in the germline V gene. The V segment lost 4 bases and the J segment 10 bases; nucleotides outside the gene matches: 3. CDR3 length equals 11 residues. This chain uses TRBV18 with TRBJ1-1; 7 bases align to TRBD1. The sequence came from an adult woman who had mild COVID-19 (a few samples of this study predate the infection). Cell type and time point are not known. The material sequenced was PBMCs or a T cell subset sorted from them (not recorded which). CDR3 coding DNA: TGTGCCAGCTCACAGGGACAGTTAGCTTTCTTT. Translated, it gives CASSQGQLAFF.